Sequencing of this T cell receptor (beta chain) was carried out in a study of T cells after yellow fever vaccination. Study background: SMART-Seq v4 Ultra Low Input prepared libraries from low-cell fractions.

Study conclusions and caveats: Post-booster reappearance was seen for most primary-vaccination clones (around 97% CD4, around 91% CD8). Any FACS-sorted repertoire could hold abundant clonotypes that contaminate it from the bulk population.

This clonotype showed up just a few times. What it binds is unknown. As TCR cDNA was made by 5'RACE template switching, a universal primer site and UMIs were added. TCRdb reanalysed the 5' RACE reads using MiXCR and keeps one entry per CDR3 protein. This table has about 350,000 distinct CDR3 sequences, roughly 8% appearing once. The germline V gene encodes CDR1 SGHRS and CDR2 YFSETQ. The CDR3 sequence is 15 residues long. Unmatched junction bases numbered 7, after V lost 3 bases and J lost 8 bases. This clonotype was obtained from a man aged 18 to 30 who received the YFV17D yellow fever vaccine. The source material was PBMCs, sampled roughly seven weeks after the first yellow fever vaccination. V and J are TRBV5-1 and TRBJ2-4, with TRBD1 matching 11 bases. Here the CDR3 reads CASSSGQGAFDIQYF. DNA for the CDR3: TGCGCCAGCAGCTCCGGACAGGGGGCTTTTGACATTCAGTACTTC.